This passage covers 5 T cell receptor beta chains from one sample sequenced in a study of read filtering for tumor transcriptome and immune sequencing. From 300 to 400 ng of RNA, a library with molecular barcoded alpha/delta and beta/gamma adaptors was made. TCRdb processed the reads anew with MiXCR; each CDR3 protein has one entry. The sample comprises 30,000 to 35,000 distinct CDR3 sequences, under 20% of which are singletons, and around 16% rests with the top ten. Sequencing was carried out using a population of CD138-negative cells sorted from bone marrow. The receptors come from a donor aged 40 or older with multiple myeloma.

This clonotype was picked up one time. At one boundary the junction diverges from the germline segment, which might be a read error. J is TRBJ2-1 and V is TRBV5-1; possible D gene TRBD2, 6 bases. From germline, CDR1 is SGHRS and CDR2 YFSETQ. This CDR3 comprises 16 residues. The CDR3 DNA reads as TGCGCCCGCAGCTTCACCGGAACGGGGGTGCTTAGTGAGCAGTTCTTC. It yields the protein CARSFTGTGVLSEQFF. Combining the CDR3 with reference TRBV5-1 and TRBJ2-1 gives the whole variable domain KAGVTQTPRYLIKTRGQQVTLSCSPISGHRSVSWYQQTPGQGLQFLFEYFSETQRNKGNFPGRFSGRQFSNSRSEMNVSTLELGDSALYLCARSFTGTGVLSEQFFGPGTRLTVL.

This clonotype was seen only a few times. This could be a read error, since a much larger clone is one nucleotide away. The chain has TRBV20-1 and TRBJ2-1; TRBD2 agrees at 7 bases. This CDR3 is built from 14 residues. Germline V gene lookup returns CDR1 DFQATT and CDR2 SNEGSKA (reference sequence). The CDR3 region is CSASSLAAYNEQLF. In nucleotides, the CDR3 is TGCAGTGCTAGTAGTCTAGCGGCCTACAATGAGCAGCTCTTC.

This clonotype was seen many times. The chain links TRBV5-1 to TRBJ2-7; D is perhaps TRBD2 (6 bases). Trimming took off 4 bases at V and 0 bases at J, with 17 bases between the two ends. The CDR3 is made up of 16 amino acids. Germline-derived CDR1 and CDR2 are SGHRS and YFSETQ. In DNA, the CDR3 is TGCGCCAGCAGCGCTCAGATAAGGGGAGGCTCCTACGAGCAGTACTTC. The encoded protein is CASSAQIRGGSYEQYF.

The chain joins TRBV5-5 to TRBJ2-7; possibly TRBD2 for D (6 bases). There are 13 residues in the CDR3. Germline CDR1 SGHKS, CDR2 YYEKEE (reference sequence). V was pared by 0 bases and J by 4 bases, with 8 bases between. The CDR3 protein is CASSLALAYEQYF. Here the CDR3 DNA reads TGTGCCAGCAGCTTGGCACTAGCTTACGAGCAGTACTTC.

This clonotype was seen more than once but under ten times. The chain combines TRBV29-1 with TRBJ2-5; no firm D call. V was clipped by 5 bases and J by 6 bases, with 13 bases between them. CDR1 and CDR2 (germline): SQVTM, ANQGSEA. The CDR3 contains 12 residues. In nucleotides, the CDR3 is TGCAGCGTTACTGTCTCCTCGCAGACCCAGTACTTC. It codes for CSVTVSSQTQYF. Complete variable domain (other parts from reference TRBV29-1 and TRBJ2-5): SAVISQKPSRDICQRGTSLTIQCQVDSQVTMMFWYRQQPGQSLTLIATANQGSEATYESGFVIDKFPISRPNLTFSTLTVSNMSPEDSSIYLCSVTVSSQTQYFGPGTRLLVL.